A single sample gave rise to the 30 T cell receptor beta chains below, sequenced in a study of control samples from healthy donors and cancer patients. The protocol was immunoSEQ multiplex PCR, while the TCRdb copy is restricted to in-frame clones and leaves out a portion. The table shows about 51,000 clones, with over 85% occurring only once. The sequenced sample consisted of PBMCs. The receptors derive from a man in his forties or fifties with colorectal cancer.

V usage is TRBV18 and J usage is TRBJ2-2; tentatively, D is TRBD1 or TRBD2 (5 bases each). Trimming took 2 bases from V and 4 from J, leaving 11 bases between them. The CDR3 runs to 15 residues. The germline gives CDR1 KGHSH, CDR2 LQKENI. The CDR3 reads CASSPRDAGTGELFF. In DNA form, the CDR3 reads TGTGCCAGCTCACCAAGGGACGCAGGCACCGGGGAGCTGTTTTTT.

This rearrangement joins TRBV5-1 to TRBJ2-3; 7 bases align to TRBD1. V shed 4 bases and J 5 bases; nucleotides not matched to a gene: 7. The CDR3 loop spans 14 amino acids. The germline CDR1 and CDR2 sequences are SGHRS and YFSETQ. In nucleotides, the CDR3 is TGCGCCAGCAGCATCGGGACAGTCGGAGATACGCAGTATTTT. Translated: CASSIGTVGDTQYF.

The gene calls are TRBV3-1 (or the pseudogene TRBV3-2) and TRBJ1-2, with TRBD1 matching over 7 bases. The V gene's germline CDR1 is LGHDT and CDR2 YNNKEL (reference sequence). Germline trimming cut 3 bases from V and 4 bases from J; bases unmatched to any gene: 8. CDR3 length equals 15 residues. The CDR3 loop is CASSQESRGGYGYTF. The CDR3 region has the DNA TGTGCCAGCAGCCAGGAAAGCAGGGGGGGCTATGGCTACACCTTC.

The V gene is TRBV15, the J gene TRBJ1-2; 7 nucleotides line up with TRBD1. Germline V lookup: CDR1 LNHNV, CDR2 YYDKDF (reference sequence). The length of the CDR3 is 15 residues. The V gene end was trimmed by 2 bases and the J gene end by 0 bases; junction bases not matched to a gene: 3. In DNA, the CDR3 is TGTGCCACCAGCAGAAGGACAGGAGCTAACTATGGCTACACCTTC. Translation: CATSRRTGANYGYTF.

This chain uses TRBV5-1 with TRBJ2-7; no reliable D call. Germline-derived CDR1 and CDR2 are SGHRS and YFSETQ. The CDR3 has 17 amino acids. The V gene lost 2 bases and the J gene lost 0 bases, with 18 bases spanning the gap. CDR3 amino acids: CASSFATGFRSSYEQYF. As DNA, the CDR3 is TGCGCCAGCAGCTTCGCTACCGGGTTTAGGTCCTCCTACGAGCAGTACTTC.

CDR3 coding DNA: TGTGCCAGCAGTCCAGGACAGGGGGCCTACGAGCAGTACTTC. Its protein is CASSPGQGAYEQYF. V usage is TRBV27 and J usage is TRBJ2-7, with 10 bases that match TRBD1. V shed 5 bases and J 2 bases; nucleotides not matched to a gene: 3. The CDR3 totals 14 residues. Looked up from germline, CDR1 is MNHEY and CDR2 is SMNVEV (reference sequence).

This clone was seen only once. The chain links TRBV30 to TRBJ1-2; D not resolved. CDR1 is GTSNPN, CDR2 SVGIG, per germline (reference sequence). V was shortened by 5 bases and J by 5 bases, with 15 bases between the two germline ends. The CDR3 is 13 amino acids. CDR3 in DNA: TGTGCCTGGGGACCGATCCCTCTGTATGGCTACACCTTC. It yields the protein CAWGPIPLYGYTF.

The chain combines TRBV7-8 with TRBJ1-1; no definite D call. The germline CDR1 and CDR2 sequences are SGHVS and FQNEAQ. The V gene lost 2 bases and the J gene lost 1 base, with 5 bases spanning the gap. The CDR3 covers 13 residues. As DNA, the CDR3 is TGTGCCAGCAGCTTACAACAGAACACTGAAGCTTTCTTT. Protein: CASSLQQNTEAFF.

This clone was detected once. The rearrangement uses TRBV6-5 and TRBJ1-6, with 8 positions matching TRBD1. V lost 0 bases to trimming and J lost 14 bases; unmatched junction nucleotides: 6. CDR3 size: 14 residues. From germline, CDR1 is MNHEY and CDR2 SVGAGI. The CDR3 sequence: CASSYSTGVLALHF. Here the CDR3 DNA reads TGTGCCAGCAGTTACTCGACAGGGGTATTAGCCCTCCACTTT.

The J gene is TRBJ1-5, the V gene TRBV2; D not resolved. Germline assignment: CDR1 SNHLY and CDR2 FYNNEI. The CDR3 loop spans 13 amino acids. The V and J ends lost 3 bases and 0 bases respectively, with 3 bases between them. CDR3 sequence: CASSDDSNQPQHF. The CDR3 DNA reads as TGTGCCAGCAGTGACGATAGCAATCAGCCCCAGCATTTT.

The chain carries TRBV7-8 and TRBJ2-1, with 11 bases matching TRBD1. Germline V CDR1 and CDR2: SGHVS, FQNEAQ. J was trimmed by 5 bases and V by 5 bases; bases with no gene match: 5. This CDR3 region has 15 residues. The chain's CDR3 is CASSRGQGVNNEQFF. In DNA form, the CDR3 reads TGTGCCAGCAGCAGGGGACAGGGGGTGAACAATGAGCAGTTCTTC.

V gene TRBV20-1 combines with J gene TRBJ2-1; 15 nucleotides match TRBD2. The V gene end was trimmed by 3 bases and the J gene end by 8 bases; junction bases not matched to a gene: 5. The CDR3 totals 15 residues. Germline lookup yields CDR1 DFQATT and CDR2 SNEGSKA (reference sequence). CDR3 sequence: CSASKGLAGGDEQFF. The CDR3 DNA reads as TGCAGTGCTAGTAAGGGACTAGCGGGAGGTGATGAGCAGTTCTTC.

V and J are TRBV5-1 and TRBJ1-3; 7 bases agree with TRBD1. V lost 4 bases and J lost 5; bases outside the gene matches: 6. Per germline, CDR1 SGHRS and CDR2 YFSETQ. The CDR3 has 14 residues. The CDR3 spells CASSEWDSRNTIYF. The CDR3 coding sequence is TGCGCCAGCAGCGAGTGGGACAGCAGAAACACCATATATTTT.

CDR3 sequence reads: CASSLGTEFPQYF. In DNA, the CDR3 is TGTGCCAGCAGCTTAGGGACGGAATTTCCCCAGTACTTC. The rearrangement links TRBV7-2 to TRBJ2-5; unclear D gene. V was pared by 1 base and J by 9 bases, with 12 bases between. CDR1 and CDR2 (germline): SGHTA, FQGNSA. The CDR3 totals 13 residues.

The gene calls are TRBV5-5 and TRBJ1-4; D remains unclear. The CDR3 runs to 14 residues. Trimming removed 2 bases at V and 5 bases at J, with 10 bases between. From germline, CDR1 is SGHKS and CDR2 YYEKEE (reference sequence). The CDR3 DNA is TGTGCCAGCAGCTTTTCCGACATAAATGAAAAACTGTTTTTT. The encoded protein is CASSFSDINEKLFF.

The rearrangement uses TRBV18 and TRBJ1-1, with D uncertain. CDR3 length equals 12 residues. V was shortened by 5 bases and J by 2 bases, with 6 bases between the two germline ends. Per the germline V gene, CDR1 is KGHSH and CDR2 is LQKENI. The CDR3 region has the DNA TGTGCCAGCTCAACTTATAACACTGAAGCTTTCTTT. Amino acids: CASSTYNTEAFF.

The chain recombines TRBV2 with TRBJ2-6, with D perhaps matching TRBD2 (5 bases). The germline V gene has CDR1 SNHLY and CDR2 FYNNEI. V was trimmed by 6 bases and J by 2 bases, leaving 14 bases between them. This CDR3 contains 16 residues. The CDR3 coding sequence is TGTGCCAGCAGCCTCGGGCGGGCAACTGGGGCCAACGTCCTGACTTTC. Translated: CASSLGRATGANVLTF.

The chain combines TRBV10-3 with TRBJ2-1; D uncertain. The CDR3 length is 14 residues. V gave up 2 bases and J gave up 0 bases, with 5 bases separating them. CDR1 and CDR2 from the germline V gene are ENHRY and SYGVKD. CDR3: CAISESLSYNEQFF. The CDR3 nucleotides are TGTGCCATCAGTGAGAGTCTCTCCTACAATGAGCAGTTCTTC.

The chain couples TRBV2 to TRBJ2-1, with D possibly matching TRBD2 (5 bases). The V gene's germline CDR1 is SNHLY and CDR2 FYNNEI. This CDR3 is built from 15 residues. V lost 1 base and J lost 3, with 10 bases in between. The CDR3 region is CASSEGVGNYNEQFF. CDR3 DNA: TGTGCCAGCAGTGAAGGGGTCGGGAACTACAATGAGCAGTTCTTC.

The chain carries TRBV5-6 and TRBJ2-1; 9 bases agree with TRBD2. This CDR3 contains 17 residues. Germline V gene sequence: CDR1 SGHDT, CDR2 YYEEEE. Unmatched junction bases numbered 4, after V lost 0 bases and J lost 0 bases. The CDR3 loop reads CASSLDSGSFSYNEQFF. DNA of the CDR3: TGTGCCAGCAGCTTGGATAGCGGGAGCTTCTCCTACAATGAGCAGTTCTTC.

The gene calls are TRBV28 and TRBJ1-6, with 7 bases matching TRBD1. This CDR3 spans 17 amino acids. The germline gives CDR1 MDHEN, CDR2 SYDVKM. V shed 6 bases, J shed 0 bases, and the junction held 8 bases outside the gene matches. CDR3 loop: CASSYPGDSSYNSPLHF. Here the CDR3 DNA reads TGTGCCAGCAGCTACCCGGGGGACAGCTCCTATAATTCACCCCTCCACTTT.

The chain carries TRBV5-1 and TRBJ2-5; 13 nucleotides match TRBD2. This CDR3 is 15 amino acids long. Germline assignment: CDR1 SGHRS and CDR2 YFSETQ. Trimming took 2 bases from V and 3 from J; bases not matched to a gene: 1. CDR3 sequence (DNA): TGCGCCAGCAGCTTCGGGACTAGCGGGGAAGAGACCCAGTACTTC. Protein sequence: CASSFGTSGEETQYF.

This clone was recorded only once. This rearrangement joins TRBV28 to TRBJ1-2, with D possibly being TRBD1 (5 bases). The CDR3 spans 13 residues. Germline values: CDR1 MDHEN, CDR2 SYDVKM. The V gene lost 7 bases and the J gene lost 4 bases, with 13 bases spanning the gap. Written as DNA, the CDR3 is TGTGCCAGCAACATCTACGACAGCTATGGCTACACCTTC. Its translation: CASNIYDSYGYTF.

The chain carries TRBV9 and TRBJ2-6; TRBD2 agrees at 8 bases. This CDR3 spans 14 amino acids. The V gene end was trimmed by 4 bases and the J gene end by 8 bases; junction bases not matched to a gene: 5. Germline lookup yields CDR1 SGDLS and CDR2 YYNGEE. The CDR3 protein is CASSPRGGTNVLTF. The CDR3 region has the DNA TGTGCCAGCAGCCCCCGGGGGGGTACCAACGTCCTGACTTTC.

This sequence joins TRBV4-1 and TRBJ2-1; 9 nucleotides align to TRBD1. CDR3 length equals 15 residues. In germline, CDR1 is MGHRA, CDR2 YSYEKL. Trimming at V came to 6 bases and at J to 10 bases, leaving 13 bases not matched to a gene. For the CDR3, the DNA is TGCGCCAGCAGTCTCACCTCCGGGACAGGGAAGGAGCAGTTCTTC. Translating gives CASSLTSGTGKEQFF.

The chain uses TRBV29-1 and TRBJ2-2, with TRBD2 identical over 9 bases. The CDR3 loop spans 13 amino acids. Germline lookup yields CDR1 SQVTM and CDR2 ANQGSEA. The V and J ends lost 3 bases and 6 bases, in that order; junction bases with no gene match: 2. The CDR3 DNA sequence: TGCAGCGTTGAGCGGGAGGGTCCCGGGGAGCTGTTTTTT. Translating gives CSVEREGPGELFF.

The gene calls are TRBV10-3 and TRBJ2-1, with D perhaps TRBD1 or TRBD2 (6 bases each). The CDR3 runs to 15 residues. The germline CDR1 and CDR2 sequences are ENHRY and SYGVKD. V was cut by 0 bases and J by 3 bases, with 9 bases left in between. The DNA of the CDR3 is TGTGCCATCAGTGAGTCCGCGGGACACTACAATGAGCAGTTCTTC. This gives the protein CAISESAGHYNEQFF.

The sample holds a few counts of this clone. This sequence joins TRBV5-6 and TRBJ1-2; D possibly corresponds to TRBD1 (5 bases). CDR1 is SGHDT, CDR2 YYEEEE, per germline. V lost 4 bases and J lost 4, with 17 bases in between. This CDR3 region has 15 residues. The CDR3 protein is CASSTQTARGYGYTF. The CDR3 region has the DNA TGTGCCAGCAGCACCCAGACAGCGCGCGGCTATGGCTACACCTTC. Full variable domain (remainder filled in from reference TRBV5-6 and TRBJ1-2): DAGVTQSPTHLIKTRGQQVTLRCSPKSGHDTVSWYQQALGQGPQFIFQYYEEEERQRGNFPDRFSGHQFPNYSSELNVNALLLGDSALYLCASSTQTARGYGYTFGSGTRLTVV.

V gene TRBV27 combines with J gene TRBJ2-7; D is undetermined. The germline V gene encodes CDR1 MNHEY and CDR2 SMNVEV (reference sequence). V lost 0 bases and J lost 3, with 3 bases in between. The CDR3 spans 12 residues. The CDR3 loop reads CASSLSGYEQYF. The CDR3 DNA reads TGTGCCAGCAGTTTATCGGGCTACGAGCAGTACTTC.

The V call is TRBV20-1, the J call TRBJ2-1; no reliable D call. V lost 3 bases, J lost 7 bases, and 13 bases lay in between. This CDR3 contains 13 residues. The germline V gene has CDR1 DFQATT and CDR2 SNEGSKA (reference sequence). The CDR3 spells CSASSLGSNEQFF. As DNA, the CDR3 is TGCAGTGCTAGTTCCCTCGGATCTAATGAGCAGTTCTTC.